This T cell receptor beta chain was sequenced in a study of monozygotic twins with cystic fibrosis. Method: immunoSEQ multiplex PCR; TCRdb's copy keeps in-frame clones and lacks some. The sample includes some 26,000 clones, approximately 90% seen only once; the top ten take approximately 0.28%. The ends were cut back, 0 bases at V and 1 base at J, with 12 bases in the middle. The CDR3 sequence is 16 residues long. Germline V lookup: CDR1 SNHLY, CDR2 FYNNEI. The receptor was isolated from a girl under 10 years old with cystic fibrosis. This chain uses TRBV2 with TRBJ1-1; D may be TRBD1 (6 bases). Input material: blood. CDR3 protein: CASSEAWGAKNTEAFF. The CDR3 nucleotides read TGTGCCAGCAGTGAAGCATGGGGGGCAAAGAACACTGAAGCTTTCTTT.